These T cell receptor beta chains were read from a single sample in a study of regulatory T cells in long-lasting Graves disease. MiXCR was run by TCRdb on the multiplex PCR reads, yielding one entry per CDR3 protein. Of around 500,000 distinct CDR3 sequences listed, about 13% were seen once; the top ten hold roughly 10%. These data were also filed under a second study, of T cells in Graves' hyperthyroidism and ophthalmopathy.

The source material was peripheral blood mononuclear cells (PBMCs), sampled at new diagnosis, from a patient treated with antithyroid drugs. These receptors were obtained from a man between 25 and 39 years old with Graves disease. Each CDR3 is given with its conserved first and last residue. Each record gives: J gene, V gene, D gene, clone size, CDR3 protein, CDR3 DNA. D genes are given only for firm matches. For some rows the clone size is stated as once, few or many, or as a class when expanded; others skip it.

j_gene: TRBJ2-7; v_gene: TRBV29-1; d_gene: .; abundance: many; CDR3aa: CSVVYAASYEQYF; CDR3nt: TGCAGCGTTGTGTACGCGGCCTCCTACGAGCAGTACTTC
j_gene: TRBJ2-1; v_gene: TRBV2; d_gene: .; abundance: many; CDR3aa: CASSDANNEQFF; CDR3nt: TGTGCCAGCAGTGATGCGAACAATGAGCAGTTCTTC
j_gene: TRBJ1-1; v_gene: TRBV20-1; d_gene: TRBD1; abundance: many; CDR3aa: CSATEQGAEAFF; CDR3nt: TGCAGTGCTACGGAACAGGGGGCTGAAGCTTTCTTT
j_gene: TRBJ1-4; v_gene: TRBV20-1; d_gene: .; abundance: .; CDR3aa: CSARDRTGEKLFF; CDR3nt: TGCAGTGCTAGAGATAGGACTGGCGAAAAACTGTTTTTT
j_gene: TRBJ1-6; v_gene: TRBV28; d_gene: .; abundance: .; CDR3aa: CASALTGIPLHF; CDR3nt: TGTGCCAGCGCTCTTACAGGGATACCCCTCCACTTT
j_gene: TRBJ1-1; v_gene: TRBV7-3; d_gene: .; abundance: many; CDR3aa: CASSLYMNTEAFF; CDR3nt: TGTGCCAGCAGCCTCTACATGAACACTGAAGCTTTCTTT
j_gene: TRBJ1-4; v_gene: TRBV15; d_gene: TRBD1; abundance: many; CDR3aa: CATSRVPGGELFF; CDR3nt: TGTGCCACCAGCAGAGTCCCAGGGGGCGAACTGTTTTTT
j_gene: TRBJ2-7; v_gene: TRBV13; d_gene: .; abundance: many; CDR3aa: CASSRAGEQYF; CDR3nt: TGTGCCAGCTCCCGTGCCGGTGAGCAGTACTTC
j_gene: TRBJ1-5; v_gene: TRBV4-1; d_gene: .; abundance: few; CDR3aa: CASSQLGRGPQHF; CDR3nt: TGCGCCAGCAGCCAACTAGGGAGGGGGCCCCAGCATTTT
j_gene: TRBJ1-1; v_gene: TRBV7-9; d_gene: .; abundance: .; CDR3aa: CASSLVDGQGEAFF; CDR3nt: TGTGCCAGCAGCTTAGTAGACGGGCAGGGAGAAGCTTTCTTT
j_gene: TRBJ2-3; v_gene: TRBV19; d_gene: TRBD2; abundance: many; CDR3aa: CASRWRLADRTDTQYF; CDR3nt: TGTGCCAGTAGATGGAGACTAGCGGACCGCACAGATACGCAGTATTTT
j_gene: TRBJ1-4; v_gene: TRBV30; d_gene: .; abundance: many; CDR3aa: CAWSVGFEKLFF; CDR3nt: TGTGCCTGGAGTGTAGGGTTCGAAAAACTGTTTTTT
j_gene: TRBJ2-7; v_gene: TRBV11-1; d_gene: TRBD1; abundance: few; CDR3aa: CASSGGLDEQYF; CDR3nt: TGTGCCAGCTCAGGGGGCCTAGACGAGCAGTACTTC
j_gene: TRBJ1-4; v_gene: TRBV18; d_gene: .; abundance: few; CDR3aa: CASSPRQRDEKLFF; CDR3nt: TGTGCCAGCTCACCGCGGCAGAGGGATGAAAAACTGTTTTTT
j_gene: TRBJ2-7; v_gene: TRBV18; d_gene: TRBD1; abundance: many; CDR3aa: CASTEDRGDPEQYF; CDR3nt: TGTGCCAGCACCGAGGACAGGGGCGACCCCGAGCAGTACTTC
j_gene: TRBJ2-3; v_gene: TRBV12-3/TRBV12-4; d_gene: TRBD1; abundance: many; CDR3aa: CASSSGQITDTQYF; CDR3nt: TGTGCCAGCAGCTCGGGACAGATCACAGATACGCAGTATTTT
j_gene: TRBJ2-6; v_gene: TRBV20-1; d_gene: TRBD2; abundance: few; CDR3aa: CSARDVATSGSGANVLTF; CDR3nt: TGCAGTGCTAGAGATGTTGCGACTAGCGGGTCTGGGGCCAACGTCCTGACTTTC